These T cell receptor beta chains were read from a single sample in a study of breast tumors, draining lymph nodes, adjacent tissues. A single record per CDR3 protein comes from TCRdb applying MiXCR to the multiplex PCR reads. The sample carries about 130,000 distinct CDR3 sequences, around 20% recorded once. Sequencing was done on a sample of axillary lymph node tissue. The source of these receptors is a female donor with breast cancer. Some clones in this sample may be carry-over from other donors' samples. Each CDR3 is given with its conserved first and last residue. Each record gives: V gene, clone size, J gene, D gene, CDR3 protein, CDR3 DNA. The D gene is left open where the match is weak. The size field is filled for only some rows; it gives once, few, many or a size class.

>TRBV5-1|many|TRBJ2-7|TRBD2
CASSWGGNEQYF
TGCGCCAGCAGCTGGGGGGGGAACGAGCAGTACTTC
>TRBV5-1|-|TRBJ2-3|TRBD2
CASSRRTSVWDTQYF
TGCGCCAGCAGCAGACGGACTAGCGTCTGGGATACGCAGTATTTT
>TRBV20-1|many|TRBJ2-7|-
CSARDPAGEQYF
TGCAGTGCTAGAGATCCAGCAGGCGAGCAGTACTTC
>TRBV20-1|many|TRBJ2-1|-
CSAPPVHGLRNEQFF
TGCAGTGCTCCACCGGTCCATGGGCTAAGGAATGAGCAGTTCTTC
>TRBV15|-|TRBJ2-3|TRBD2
CATSRGLAGDTQYF
TGTGCCACCAGCAGGGGACTAGCAGGAGATACGCAGTATTTT
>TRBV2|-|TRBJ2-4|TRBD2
CATSPGGSGRAMYF
TGTGCCACCTCCCCCGGCGGGAGCGGGAGGGCCATGTACTTC
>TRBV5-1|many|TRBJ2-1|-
CASSPKTGTTYNEQFF
TGCGCCAGCAGCCCCAAAACCGGGACAACCTACAATGAGCAGTTCTTC
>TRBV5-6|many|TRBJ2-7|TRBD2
CASSPPGLAQGSNEQYF
TGTGCCAGCAGCCCGCCGGGACTAGCGCAGGGATCGAACGAGCAGTACTTC
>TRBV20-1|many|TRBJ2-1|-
CSASRGVPTEQFF
TGCAGTGCCAGCAGGGGGGTCCCCACTGAGCAGTTCTTC
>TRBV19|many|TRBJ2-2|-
CASSFQEAGTGELFF
TGTGCCAGTAGTTTTCAGGAGGCGGGTACCGGGGAGCTGTTTTTT
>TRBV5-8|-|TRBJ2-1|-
CASREVQEQFF
TGTGCCAGCCGAGAGGTCCAAGAGCAGTTCTTC
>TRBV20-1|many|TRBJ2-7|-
CSARSPTHYEQYF
TGCAGTGCTAGAAGTCCGACACACTACGAGCAGTACTTC
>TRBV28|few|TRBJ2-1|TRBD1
CASSSGTVTNNEQFF
TGTGCCAGCAGTTCCGGGACAGTAACTAACAATGAGCAGTTCTTC
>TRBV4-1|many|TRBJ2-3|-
CASSQDYGLLETDTQYF
TGCGCCAGCAGCCAAGATTATGGACTATTGGAGACAGATACGCAGTATTTT
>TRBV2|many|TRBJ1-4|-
CASLIGGLGEKLFF
TGTGCCAGTCTCATCGGGGGGCTCGGTGAAAAACTGTTTTTT
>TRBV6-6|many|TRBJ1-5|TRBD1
CASSRTGLNQPQHF
TGTGCCAGCAGCCGGACAGGATTGAATCAGCCCCAGCATTTT
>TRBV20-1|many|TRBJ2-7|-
CSAYPGSSYEQYF
TGCAGTGCTTACCCAGGGAGCTCCTACGAGCAGTACTTC
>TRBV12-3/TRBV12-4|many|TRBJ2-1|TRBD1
CASSFKGTGADEQFF
TGTGCCAGCAGTTTTAAGGGGACAGGGGCGGATGAGCAGTTCTTC
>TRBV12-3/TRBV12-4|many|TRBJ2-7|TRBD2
CASSLSAPSGSLYEQYF
TGTGCCAGCAGTTTATCCGCCCCAAGCGGGAGTTTGTACGAGCAGTACTTC
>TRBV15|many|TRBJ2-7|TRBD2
CATSRDSGRGEQYF
TGTGCCACCAGCAGAGATAGCGGGAGGGGCGAGCAGTACTTC
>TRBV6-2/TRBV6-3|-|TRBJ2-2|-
CASSLNTVELFF
TGTGCCAGCAGCCTGAACACCGTGGAGCTGTTTTTT
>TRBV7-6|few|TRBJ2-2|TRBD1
CAGSGTGTVTGELFF
TGTGCCGGCAGCGGGACAGGGACCGTCACCGGGGAGCTGTTTTTT
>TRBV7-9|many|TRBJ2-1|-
CASSLDGTGHEQFF
TGTGCCAGCAGCTTAGACGGGACCGGCCATGAGCAGTTCTTC
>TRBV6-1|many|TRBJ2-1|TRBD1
CASSGSTGGNEQFF
TGTGCCAGCAGCGGTTCAACAGGGGGCAATGAGCAGTTCTTC
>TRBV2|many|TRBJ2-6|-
CASSERTSGANVLTF
TGTGCCAGCAGTGAAAGGACTTCTGGGGCCAACGTCCTGACTTTC
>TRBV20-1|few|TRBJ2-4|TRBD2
CSARTSGSVAKNIQYF
TGCAGTGCTCGGACTAGCGGGAGTGTGGCCAAAAACATTCAGTACTTC
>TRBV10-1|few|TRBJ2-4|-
CASPPGVKDIQYF
TGCGCCAGTCCGCCGGGAGTGAAGGACATTCAGTACTTC
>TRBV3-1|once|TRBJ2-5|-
CASSQGRGGGRGGQETQSF
TGTGCCAGCAGCCAAGGAAGGGGTGGGGGCAGGGGGGGACAAGAGACCCAGTCCTTC
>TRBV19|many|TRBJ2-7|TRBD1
CASQDRTYEQYF
TGTGCCAGCCAGGACAGGACCTACGAGCAGTACTTC
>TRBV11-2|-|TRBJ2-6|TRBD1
CASSPSPGQGRISSGANVLTF
TGTGCCAGCAGCCCCAGTCCGGGACAGGGGCGAATTAGCTCTGGGGCCAACGTCCTGACTTTC
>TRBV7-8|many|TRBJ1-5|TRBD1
CASSTRQGFNQPQHF
TGTGCCAGCAGCACCCGACAGGGCTTCAATCAGCCCCAGCATTTT
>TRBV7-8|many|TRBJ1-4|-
CASSLAVRGRSEKLFF
TGTGCCAGCAGCTTAGCCGTCAGGGGCCGGTCTGAAAAACTGTTTTTT
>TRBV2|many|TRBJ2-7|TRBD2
CASSDTRTSGEQYF
TGTGCCAGCAGTGACACGAGGACTAGCGGCGAGCAGTACTTC
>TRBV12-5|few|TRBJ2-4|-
CASGSGTAENIQYF
TGTGCTAGTGGTTCGGGGACGGCCGAAAACATTCAGTACTTC
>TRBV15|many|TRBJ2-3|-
CATSRGTLGTDTQYF
TGTGCCACCAGCAGAGGGACACTAGGAACAGATACGCAGTATTTT